What follows are 23 T cell receptor beta chains derived from one specimen sequenced in a study of cytomegalovirus exposure and HLA in healthy donors. Amplification used 60 Vbeta primers and 13 Jbeta primers. The method was immunoSEQ multiplex PCR; TCRdb's version includes in-frame clones alone and lacks a portion of them. This table has some 150,000 clones, roughly 80% appearing once. The sample comprised PBMCs. The origin of the receptors is a female donor in good health and CMV-seronegative.

This chain links TRBV30 with TRBJ2-7; 7 bases fit TRBD2. Trimming cost V 2 bases and J 6 bases; bases outside gene matches: 7. The CDR3 contains 13 residues. Germline CDR1 reads GTSNPN; CDR2 reads SVGIG (reference sequence). The CDR3 spells CAWSQSGAVEQYF. CDR3 coding DNA: TGTGCCTGGAGTCAGAGCGGGGCCGTCGAGCAGTACTTC.

The chain is built from TRBV4-1 and TRBJ2-2; 8 bases line up with TRBD2. Germline-derived CDR1 and CDR2 are MGHRA and YSYEKL. The CDR3 runs 15 residues. Unmatched junction bases numbered 7, after V lost 5 bases and J lost 5 bases. CDR3 sequence reads: CASSIRGGQTGELFF. The DNA for the CDR3 is TGCGCCAGCAGCATCCGGGGGGGCCAGACCGGGGAGCTGTTTTTT.

The J gene is TRBJ2-1, the V gene TRBV6-5; 7 nucleotides line up with TRBD1. V lost 5 bases, J lost 7 bases, and 11 bases stayed unmatched. The CDR3 is made up of 15 amino acids. Germline V gene lookup returns CDR1 MNHEY and CDR2 SVGAGI. CDR3 loop: CASSQDRALANEQFF. In DNA, the CDR3 is TGTGCCAGCAGTCAAGACAGGGCCCTGGCAAATGAGCAGTTCTTC.

The chain joins TRBV25-1 to TRBJ2-1; D remains unclear. V lost 7 bases and J lost 7, with 8 bases in between. CDR1 is MGHDK and CDR2 is SYGVNS in the germline V gene. The CDR3 extends over 11 amino acids. The CDR3 sequence: CASTVGNEQFF. CDR3 nucleotides: TGTGCCAGCACGGTCGGGAATGAGCAGTTCTTC.

The chain has TRBV2 and TRBJ2-1; 9 bases are shared with TRBD2. V was clipped by 7 bases and J by 2 bases; unmatched bases: 15. The germline V gene has CDR1 SNHLY and CDR2 FYNNEI. This CDR3 has 18 amino acids. The DNA for the CDR3 is TGTGCCAGCACCCAAGGTAGCGGGAGTTTTCTGGCCTACAATGAGCAGTTCTTC. Protein product: CASTQGSGSFLAYNEQFF.

The gene calls are TRBV4-1 and TRBJ1-5; TRBD1 matches 10 bases. After removal of 5 bases from V and 4 bases from J, the junction contained 5 bases not matched to a gene. The CDR3 has 15 residues. Germline assignment: CDR1 MGHRA and CDR2 YSYEKL. Written as DNA, the CDR3 is TGCGCCAGCAGCGCGGGACAGGGGACGAATCAGCCCCAGCATTTT. Its protein is CASSAGQGTNQPQHF.

CDR3 nucleotide sequence: TGTGCCAGCAGCCCCGAGGGGCGGGGTCGGGGCACCGGGGAGCTGTTTTTT. This gives the protein CASSPEGRGRGTGELFF. This chain joins TRBV7-3 and TRBJ2-2, with D possibly matching TRBD2 (6 bases). The V and J ends lost 5 bases and 4 bases respectively, with 20 bases between them. Germline-derived CDR1 and CDR2 are SGHTA and FQGTGA. There are 17 residues in the CDR3.

Turning to this clone: This sample includes further DNA sequences coding for the same CDR3. The chain recombines TRBV29-1 with TRBJ2-1; no definite D call. The V and J ends lost 4 bases and 6 bases respectively, with 4 bases between them. The CDR3 is 10 residues long. Germline lookup yields CDR1 SQVTM and CDR2 ANQGSEA. The CDR3 DNA follows: TGCAGCGTTGTCTCCAATGAGCAGTTCTTC. This gives the protein CSVVSNEQFF.

V is TRBV28 and J is TRBJ2-7; D may be TRBD2 (5 bases). The V end lost 2 bases, the J end lost 2 bases, and 16 bases lay between the germline ends. The V gene's germline CDR1 is MDHEN and CDR2 SYDVKM. This CDR3 is built from 16 residues. CDR3 sequence: CASSLPIWTQPYEQYF. DNA for the CDR3: TGTGCCAGCAGTTTACCGATTTGGACTCAGCCCTACGAGCAGTACTTC. Full variable domain (missing parts from reference TRBV28 and TRBJ2-7): DVKVTQSSRYLVKRTGEKVFLECVQDMDHENMFWYRQDPGLGLRLIYFSYDVKMKEKGDIPEGYSVSREKKERFSLILESASTNQTSMYLCASSLPIWTQPYEQYFGPGTRLTVT.

J is TRBJ1-2 and V is TRBV7-2; 8 nucleotides match TRBD1. The V segment lost 4 bases and the J segment 7 bases; nucleotides outside the gene matches: 11. This CDR3 is built from 15 residues. CDR1 is SGHTA and CDR2 is FQGNSA in the germline V gene. The CDR3 sequence: CASSSVDREYAGYTF. DNA of the CDR3: TGTGCCAGCAGCTCGGTGGACAGGGAGTATGCTGGCTACACCTTC.

Only a few counts were recorded for this clone. The rearrangement uses TRBV13 and TRBJ2-3; 9 bases are shared with TRBD2. The germline V gene encodes CDR1 PRHDT and CDR2 FYEKMQ (reference sequence). V dropped 5 bases and J dropped 2; count of bases not matched to a gene: 8. The CDR3 has 16 residues. The CDR3 spells CASSPRVAGVTDTQYF. CDR3 in DNA: TGTGCCAGCAGCCCCCGAGTAGCGGGGGTCACAGATACGCAGTATTTT.

The chain links TRBV30 to TRBJ1-1; 9 positions agree with TRBD1. The CDR3 consists of 13 residues. Germline loops: CDR1 GTSNPN, CDR2 SVGIG (reference sequence). J gave up 6 bases and V 3 bases, and 5 bases lay outside the gene matches. CDR3 residues: CAWRTQGASEAFF. The CDR3, as DNA: TGTGCCTGGAGAACACAGGGGGCCTCTGAAGCTTTCTTT.

The CDR3 DNA reads as TGTGCCAGCAGTTACTCGAGGGTAGAAGCTTTCTTT. Amino acid sequence: CASSYSRVEAFF. V usage is TRBV6-6 and J usage is TRBJ1-1, with unresolved D. Germline CDR1 and CDR2: MNHNY and SVGAGI (reference sequence). This CDR3 is 12 amino acids long. V lost 0 bases, J lost 8 bases, and 7 bases lay in between.

The chain links TRBV28 to TRBJ2-7, with 7 bases fitting TRBD1. This CDR3 contains 15 residues. Trimming took 6 bases from V and 3 from J; bases not matched to a gene: 11. The germline gives CDR1 MDHEN, CDR2 SYDVKM. CDR3 in DNA: TGTGCCAGCAGAGGGTCGACAACAGGGGTCTACGAGCAGTACTTC. This encodes CASRGSTTGVYEQYF.

The rearrangement uses TRBV11-3 and TRBJ2-1; 11 bases agree with TRBD2. V lost 0 bases, J lost 4 bases, and 5 bases stayed unmatched. Germline V gene sequence: CDR1 SGHNT, CDR2 YENEEA. The CDR3 is 17 residues long. For the CDR3, the DNA is TGTGCCAGCAGCTTAGATAGTCTAGCGGGAGGTTACAATGAGCAGTTCTTC. Protein sequence: CASSLDSLAGGYNEQFF.

The chain employs TRBV10-3 and TRBJ1-1, with 10 positions matching TRBD1. With 2 bases clipped from V and 0 bases from J, the junction kept 6 bases outside the gene matches. The CDR3 runs to 17 residues. CDR1 is ENHRY and CDR2 is SYGVKD in the germline V gene. The CDR3 DNA follows: TGTGCCATCAGTGAGACTACGGGACAGGGGTTGAACACTGAAGCTTTCTTT. It is translated as CAISETTGQGLNTEAFF.

This chain joins TRBV18 and TRBJ2-7; maybe TRBD1 (6 bases). CDR1 KGHSH and CDR2 LQKENI come from the germline V gene. The V and J ends lost 5 bases and 9 bases respectively, with 14 bases between them. The CDR3 totals 12 residues. Written as DNA, the CDR3 is TGTGCCAGCTCAAGATCCTCACAGGGGCAGTACTTC. It specifies CASSRSSQGQYF.

V and J are TRBV11-2 and TRBJ1-1; 9 bases are a match to TRBD1. Germline CDR1 SGHAT, CDR2 FQNNGV. Germline trimming cut 1 base from V and 3 bases from J; bases unmatched to any gene: 0. This CDR3 spans 14 amino acids. The CDR3 spells CASSLGDRDTEAFF. In DNA form, the CDR3 reads TGTGCCAGCAGCTTAGGGGACAGGGACACTGAAGCTTTCTTT.

This clone was recorded a few times. V and J are TRBV7-2 and TRBJ2-4; 9 nucleotides align to TRBD1. Germline CDR1 is SGHTA and CDR2 is FQGNSA. With V trimmed by 5 bases and J by 0 bases, 5 bases remained unmatched. This CDR3 has 16 residues. The CDR3 coding sequence is TGTGCCAGCAGCCAACAGGGGGCTCCAGCCAAAAACATTCAGTACTTC. As protein: CASSQQGAPAKNIQYF.

V is TRBV5-6 and J is TRBJ2-1, with D tentatively TRBD2 (6 bases). Germline CDR1 reads SGHDT; CDR2 reads YYEEEE. The CDR3 totals 15 residues. V was pared by 1 base and J by 0 bases, with 8 bases between. CDR3 nucleotides: TGTGCCAGCAGCTTGTTCGGGAGCTCCTACAATGAGCAGTTCTTC. Encoded protein: CASSLFGSSYNEQFF.

V usage is TRBV9 and J usage is TRBJ2-5, with D possibly being TRBD1 (5 bases). The CDR3 runs to 16 residues. Germline CDR1 is SGDLS and CDR2 is YYNGEE. Trimming removed 3 bases at V and 0 bases at J, with 15 bases between. For the CDR3, the DNA is TGTGCCAGCAGCGCGGGCAGGGCAATTGACCAAGAGACCCAGTACTTC. This encodes CASSAGRAIDQETQYF.

This chain joins TRBV11-2 and TRBJ1-3; 9 bases are shared with TRBD1. The CDR3 has 15 residues. CDR1 is SGHAT, CDR2 FQNNGV, per germline. The V and J ends lost 5 bases and 4 bases, in that order; junction bases with no gene match: 6. CDR3 residues: CASSERTGVGNTIYF. Written as DNA, the CDR3 is TGTGCCAGCAGCGAACGGACAGGGGTAGGAAACACCATATATTTT.

J is TRBJ1-1 and V is TRBV7-2; 11 nucleotides align to TRBD1. Germline trimming cut 6 bases from V and 4 bases from J; bases unmatched to any gene: 4. CDR1 SGHTA and CDR2 FQGNSA come from the germline V gene. The CDR3 is made up of 14 amino acids. The CDR3 DNA is TGTGCCAGCAGACAGGGGACAGGGGGCACTGAAGCTTTCTTT. The encoded protein is CASRQGTGGTEAFF.